Sequencing of this TCR beta chain was carried out in a study of T-cell reconstitution after alpha-beta-depleted transplantation in children. Whole-study findings and limits: Recipient T cells and thymic progenitors that survived were the source of the high TCRbeta diversity seen at day 60 in some patients. Approximately two months post-transplant, alpha-beta T cells reportedly originated from several hundred expanded graft clones. After one year, T-cell counts and TCRbeta diversity mostly came from new T cells.

CDR3 length: 14 residues. CDR1 and CDR2 (germline): SEHNR, FQNEAQ (reference sequence). The V gene end was trimmed by 6 bases and the J gene end by 8 bases; junction bases not matched to a gene: 10. This clonotype appeared many times. Antigen: not known. The library targeted TCRbeta and was prepared with unique molecular identifiers. TCRdb reanalysed the PCR reads using MiXCR and keeps one entry per CDR3 protein. The table has 150,000 to 250,000 distinct CDR3 sequences, 6.3% seen once. The source was PBMCs, collected before TCRalphabeta/CD19-depleted stem cell transplant. V usage is TRBV7-9 and J usage is TRBJ2-1; TRBD2 aligns across 7 bases. The source is a girl in the first two years of life with combined immunodeficiency, due to receive a stem cell transplant. This CDR3 is CASSGTTVGDEQFF. CDR3 coding DNA: TGTGCCAGCAGTGGGACTACCGTAGGAGATGAGCAGTTCTTC. The full variable domain, its missing parts supplied by reference TRBV7-9 and TRBJ2-1, is DTGVSQNPRHKITKRGQNVTFRCDPISEHNRLYWYRQTLGQGPEFLTYFQNEAQLEKSRLLSDRFSAERPKGSFSTLEIQRTEQGDSAMYLCASSGTTVGDEQFFGPGTRLTVL.